This entry concerns a single TCR beta chain. No antigen is known for it. Each sample provided at least 5.5 micrograms of extracted total RNA. The sample originates from a study of blood T cells in healthy people across ages. A sample-barcoded 5' primer and a J-beta primer mix were used in a second PCR of roughly 7 to 11 cycles. TCRdb passed the 5' RACE reads through MiXCR, listing each CDR3 protein once. The table records fewer than 1,200,000 distinct CDR3 sequences, 20% to 25% of them present only once. Broader study findings: Observed TCR beta diversity per million T cells went down as age went up. This fall followed a roughly linear course with age.

This same sample was also part of a study on T cells of mothers and their children.

The receptor comes from a girl under 10 years old in good health. Specimen: blood.

The CDR3 region is CASSPGRMGLAVNTGELFF. In nucleotides, the CDR3 is TGCGCCAGCAGCCCCGGCCGAATGGGACTAGCGGTGAACACCGGGGAGCTGTTTTTT. This chain links TRBV5-1 with TRBJ2-2; TRBD2 matches 11 bases. The length of the CDR3 is 19 residues. Germline CDR1 reads SGHRS; CDR2 reads YFSETQ. V dropped 4 bases and J dropped 1; count of bases not matched to a gene: 12.